This TCR beta chain was observed in a study of radiation and T cells in renal cell carcinoma. This sample's time point: blood 2 weeks post-SBRT. Treatment indicated: 15 Gy SBRT to primary tumor, nephrectomy 4 weeks later. Produced via immunoSEQ multiplex PCR; TCRdb's table is partial and in-frame only. The data contain just over 150,000 clones, roughly 90% of them singletons. The CDR3 is made up of 15 amino acids. Trimming shortened V by 7 bases and J by 0 bases, and 16 bases separated the two germline ends. Per the germline V gene, CDR1 is SQVTM and CDR2 is ANQGSEA. Here the sequenced sample was blood, taken from a patient whose treatment included radiotherapy and nephrectomy. The J gene is TRBJ1-3, the V gene TRBV29-1; TRBD1 might be the D (6 bases). This receptor was identified in a woman aged 45 to 65 with renal cell carcinoma. The CDR3 here is CSAKGDPSSGNTIYF. The CDR3 DNA sequence: TGCAGCGCCAAGGGGGACCCGAGCTCTGGAAACACCATATATTTT.